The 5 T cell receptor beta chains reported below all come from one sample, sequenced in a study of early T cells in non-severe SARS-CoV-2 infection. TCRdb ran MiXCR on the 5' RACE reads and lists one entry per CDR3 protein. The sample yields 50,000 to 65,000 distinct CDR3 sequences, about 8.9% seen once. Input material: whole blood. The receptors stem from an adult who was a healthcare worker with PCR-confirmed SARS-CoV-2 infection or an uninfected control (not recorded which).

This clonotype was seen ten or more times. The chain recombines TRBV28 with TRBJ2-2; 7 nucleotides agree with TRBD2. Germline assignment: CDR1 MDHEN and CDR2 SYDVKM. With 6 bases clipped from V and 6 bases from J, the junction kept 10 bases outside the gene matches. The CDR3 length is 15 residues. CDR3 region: CASRFGGSFPGELFF. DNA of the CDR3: TGTGCCAGCAGATTCGGCGGGAGTTTCCCCGGGGAGCTGTTTTTT.

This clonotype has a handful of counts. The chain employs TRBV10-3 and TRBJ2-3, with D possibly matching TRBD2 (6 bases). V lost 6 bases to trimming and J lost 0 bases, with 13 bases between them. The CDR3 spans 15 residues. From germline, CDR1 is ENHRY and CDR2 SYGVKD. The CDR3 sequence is CAISLGGASTDTQYF. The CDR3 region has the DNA TGTGCCATCAGCCTGGGGGGAGCCAGCACAGATACGCAGTATTTT.

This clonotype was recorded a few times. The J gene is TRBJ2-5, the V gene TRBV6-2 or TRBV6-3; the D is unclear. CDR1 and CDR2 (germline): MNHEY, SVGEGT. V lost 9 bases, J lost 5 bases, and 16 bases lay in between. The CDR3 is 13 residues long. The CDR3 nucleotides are TGTGCCAGTTGCGTCGCCCGAAGCGAGACCCAGTACTTC. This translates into CASCVARSETQYF.

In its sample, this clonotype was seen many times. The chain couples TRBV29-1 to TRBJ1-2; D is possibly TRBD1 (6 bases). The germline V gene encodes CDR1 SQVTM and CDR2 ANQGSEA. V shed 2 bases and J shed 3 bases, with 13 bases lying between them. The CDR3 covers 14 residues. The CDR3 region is CSVEREKGDYGYTF. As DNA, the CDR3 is TGCAGCGTTGAACGGGAGAAGGGGGACTATGGCTACACCTTC.

The CDR3 sequence: CASSSRGSSYEQYF. DNA of the CDR3: TGTGCCAGCAGCTCACGGGGGAGCTCCTACGAGCAGTACTTC. This chain links TRBV7-9 with TRBJ2-7; possibly TRBD2 for D (6 bases). Germline loops: CDR1 SEHNR, CDR2 FQNEAQ (reference sequence). The CDR3 loop spans 14 amino acids. V lost 4 bases to trimming and J lost 0 bases, with 10 bases between them.